Here is one T cell receptor beta chain with its context. The data originate from a study of blood T cell repertoires in COVID-19. On the study more broadly: Both acute and convalescent COVID-19 samples were obtained from the United States, Italy and Spain. T cells, B-cell-depleted T cells, or PBMCs supplied cDNA or gDNA.

V dropped 3 bases and J dropped 2 bases, with 20 bases sitting between them. The V gene's germline CDR1 is MDHEN and CDR2 SYDVKM. This CDR3 region has 17 residues. This table comes from immunoSEQ multiplex PCR, and its TCRdb copy is limited to in-frame clones, with some not included. This table has over 150,000 clones, approximately 83% appearing once. Specimen: peripheral blood. The TCR comes from a middle-aged woman with COVID-19, enrolled during active disease. The rearrangement links TRBV28 to TRBJ2-7; D gene uncertain. The CDR3: CASSLKSLLTYPYEQYF. In DNA, the CDR3 is TGTGCCAGCAGTTTGAAAAGCTTATTGACTTACCCCTACGAGCAGTACTTC. Full variable domain (rest looked up from reference TRBV28 and TRBJ2-7): DVKVTQSSRYLVKRTGEKVFLECVQDMDHENMFWYRQDPGLGLRLIYFSYDVKMKEKGDIPEGYSVSREKKERFSLILESASTNQTSMYLCASSLKSLLTYPYEQYFGPGTRLTVT.